The 13 T cell receptor beta chains below come from one sample, sequenced in a study of T-cell reconstitution after alpha-beta-depleted transplantation in children. TCRbeta library construction was performed incorporating unique molecular identifiers. TCRdb reanalysed the PCR reads using MiXCR and keeps one entry per CDR3 protein. This table holds 250,000 to 300,000 distinct CDR3 sequences, around a tenth found once. The source was peripheral blood, collected 180 days after TCRalphabeta/CD19-depleted stem cell transplant. The receptors stem from a male patient aged 2-15 years who had a stem cell transplant for chronic granulomatous disease, so the T cells may come from the graft donor.

Ten or more counts support this clonotype. This rearrangement joins TRBV9 to TRBJ1-2, with TRBD1 matching over 9 bases. Germline V gene data show CDR1 as SGDLS and CDR2 as YYNGEE. The CDR3 extends over 14 amino acids. Trimming took 3 bases from V and 2 from J; bases not matched to a gene: 2. The CDR3 reads CASSAGTGNYGYTF. In DNA, the CDR3 is TGTGCCAGCAGCGCCGGGACAGGGAACTATGGCTACACCTTC.

This clonotype appeared many times. The chain is built from TRBV5-1 and TRBJ2-5; no reliable D call. V was trimmed by 5 bases and J by 1 base, leaving 18 bases between them. The CDR3 covers 16 residues. Germline CDR1 SGHRS, CDR2 YFSETQ. CDR3 residues: CASSQMLGSGQETQYF. CDR3 in DNA: TGCGCCAGCAGTCAAATGCTAGGGTCTGGCCAAGAGACCCAGTACTTC.

The chain couples TRBV19 to TRBJ2-5; D could derive from TRBD1 or TRBD2 (7 bases each). Germline V lookup: CDR1 LNHDA, CDR2 SQIVND (reference sequence). Trimming took 7 bases from V and 5 from J, leaving 20 bases between them. The CDR3 is made up of 15 amino acids. CDR3 sequence (DNA): TGTGCCAGTACCTCAGGGGGAGGGAGAGTTGAGACCCAGTACTTC. It encodes CASTSGGGRVETQYF.

This clonotype was seen only once. A read error is possible here, since a much larger clone lies one base away. The chain couples TRBV5-6 to TRBJ2-6; D might be TRBD2 (6 bases). There are 15 residues in the CDR3. The V gene's germline CDR1 is SGHDT and CDR2 YYEEEE. The CDR3 loop is CASGDFLSGANALTF. The CDR3 DNA is TGTGCCAGCGGGGACTTCCTCTCTGGGGCCAACGCCCTGACTTTC.

This clonotype has a count of ten or more. V is TRBV20-1 and J is TRBJ2-2, with 7 bases matching TRBD2. CDR3 size: 16 residues. CDR1 is DFQATT and CDR2 is SNEGSKA in the germline V gene (reference sequence). The V and J ends lost 0 bases and 6 bases, in that order; junction bases with no gene match: 10. In DNA form, the CDR3 reads TGCAGTGCTAGAGATCAAGGAGGGAGGGCCGCCGGGGAGCTGTTTTTT. Protein product: CSARDQGGRAAGELFF.

The table lists this clonotype with a few counts. The chain has TRBV19 and TRBJ2-4; a weak D match, TRBD1 (5 bases). Germline V gene sequence: CDR1 LNHDA, CDR2 SQIVND (reference sequence). The ends were cut back, 1 base at V and 2 bases at J, with 15 bases in the middle. The CDR3 is 17 residues long. The CDR3 DNA is TGTGCCAGTAGTATAGGAAGGTTGGACAAGACCAAAAACATTCAGTACTTC. Translation: CASSIGRLDKTKNIQYF.

Ten or more counts support this clonotype. This rearrangement joins TRBV29-1 to TRBJ1-5; the D gene is possibly TRBD1 (6 bases). The ends were cut back, 6 bases at V and 6 bases at J, with 15 bases in the middle. Germline values: CDR1 SQVTM, CDR2 ANQGSEA. There are 13 residues in the CDR3. In DNA, the CDR3 is TGCAGCGTCCAGAGGGGGGGCGGTCAGCCCCAGCATTTT. As protein: CSVQRGGGQPQHF. The whole variable domain, filled in from reference TRBV29-1 and TRBJ1-5, reads SAVISQKPSRDICQRGTSLTIQCQVDSQVTMMFWYRQQPGQSLTLIATANQGSEATYESGFVIDKFPISRPNLTFSTLTVSNMSPEDSSIYLCSVQRGGGQPQHFGDGTRLSIL.

A remark on this clonotype: Since a much larger clone is just one base distant, this may be a read error. The gene calls are TRBV5-1 and TRBJ1-5; 7 nucleotides line up with TRBD1. CDR1 SGHRS and CDR2 YFSETQ come from the germline V gene. This CDR3 region has 17 residues. V gave up 2 bases and J gave up 3 bases; unmatched junction bases: 11. The CDR3 coding sequence is TGCGCCAGCAGCTTAGGGACAGTGAACAGGGACAATCAGCCCCAGCATTTT. The encoded protein is CASSLGTVNRDNQPQHF. Filled out from reference TRBV5-1 and TRBJ1-5, the complete variable domain reads KAGVTQTPRYLIKTRGQQVTLSCSPISGHRSVSWYQQTPGQGLQFLFEYFSETQRNKGNFPGRFSGRQFSNSRSEMNVSTLELGDSALYLCASSLGTVNRDNQPQHFGDGTRLSIL.

This clonotype has at least ten counts. The chain recombines TRBV20-1 with TRBJ2-1; 10 nucleotides align to TRBD2. Germline CDR1 reads DFQATT; CDR2 reads SNEGSKA (reference sequence). The CDR3 covers 14 residues. Germline trimming cut 6 bases from V and 8 bases from J; bases unmatched to any gene: 10. The CDR3: CSAISGRASDEQFF. Here the CDR3 DNA reads TGCAGTGCCATCAGCGGGAGGGCCTCGGATGAGCAGTTCTTC.

This clonotype was found many times. The chain couples TRBV20-1 to TRBJ2-3; TRBD2 matches at 10 bases. This CDR3 has 17 amino acids. Looked up from germline, CDR1 is DFQATT and CDR2 is SNEGSKA (reference sequence). V shed 6 bases and J 4 bases; nucleotides not matched to a gene: 16. CDR3 nucleotides: TGCAGTGCCCATCTAGCGGGAGTCGTACCTGGGGCAGATACGCAGTATTTT. As protein: CSAHLAGVVPGADTQYF.

This clonotype was seen at least ten times. The chain is built from TRBV12-3 or TRBV12-4 and TRBJ2-5; D gene uncertain. The CDR3 has 17 residues. Trimming shortened V by 3 bases and J by 1 base, and 18 bases separated the two germline ends. The CDR3 DNA follows: TGTGCCAGCAGTTTGGGTGTAGGGCAGCCCCTCCAAGAGACCCAGTACTTC. Residues: CASSLGVGQPLQETQYF.

This clonotype showed up many times. The chain employs TRBV6-4 and TRBJ2-3; 11 bases line up with TRBD2. There are 15 residues in the CDR3. The germline CDR1 and CDR2 sequences are MRHNA and SNTAGT. V dropped 3 bases and J dropped 4; count of bases not matched to a gene: 3. The CDR3 coding sequence is TGTGCCAGCAGTGATCTAGCGGGAGGTTCAGATACGCAGTATTTT. Translated: CASSDLAGGSDTQYF.

As to this clonotype: Since a much larger clone is just one base distant, this may be a read error. The chain carries TRBV9 and TRBJ2-3; TRBD2 agrees at 13 bases. CDR1 SGDLS and CDR2 YYNGEE come from the germline V gene. The CDR3 is 16 amino acids. DNA of the CDR3: TGTGCCAGCAGCGGGACTAGCGGGGGAAGCACAGATACGCGGTATTTT. This translates into CASSGTSGGSTDTRYF.